This T cell receptor beta chain was captured by sequencing in a study of cytomegalovirus exposure and HLA in healthy donors. Primers: 60 Vbeta forward and 13 Jbeta reverse. TCRdb's copy holds only in-frame clones and misses some; the assay was immunoSEQ multiplex PCR. Its table records around 50,000 clones. Regarding this clone: Its antigen remains unidentified.

Study-level findings and limits: The productive fraction for most TCR beta V segments was about 90% or about 30% in an earlier analysis. Only CMV serostatus was available as immune exposure information. The study found most TCR sequences rare, yet found some public TCRs in many donors.

Germline V CDR1 and CDR2: GTSNPN, SVGIG (reference sequence). This CDR3 spans 14 amino acids. The J segment lost 1 base and the V segment lost 3 bases, leaving 4 bases of the junction unmatched. The chain couples TRBV30 to TRBJ2-7; 9 nucleotides line up with TRBD2. The sequence derives from a woman aged 40 to 50 in good health and CMV-seronegative. The sequenced sample consisted of PBMCs. This CDR3 is CAWRERGASYEQYF. Here the CDR3 DNA reads TGTGCCTGGAGAGAGCGGGGGGCGTCCTACGAGCAGTACTTC.